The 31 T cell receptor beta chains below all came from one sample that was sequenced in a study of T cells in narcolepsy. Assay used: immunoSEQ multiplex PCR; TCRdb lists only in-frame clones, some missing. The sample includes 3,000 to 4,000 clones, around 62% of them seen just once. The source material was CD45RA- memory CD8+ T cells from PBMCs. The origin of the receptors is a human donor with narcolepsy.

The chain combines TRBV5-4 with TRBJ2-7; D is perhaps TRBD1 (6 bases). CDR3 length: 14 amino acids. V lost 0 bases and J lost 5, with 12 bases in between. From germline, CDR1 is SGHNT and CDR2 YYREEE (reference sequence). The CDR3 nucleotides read TGTGCCAGCAGCTTGGACAGGGTAACCGACGAGCAGTACTTC. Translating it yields CASSLDRVTDEQYF.

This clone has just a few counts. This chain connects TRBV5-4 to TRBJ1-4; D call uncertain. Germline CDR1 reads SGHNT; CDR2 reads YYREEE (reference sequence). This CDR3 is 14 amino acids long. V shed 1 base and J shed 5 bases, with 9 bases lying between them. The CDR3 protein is CASSLFMENEKLFF. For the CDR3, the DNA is TGTGCCAGCAGCTTGTTTATGGAGAATGAAAAACTGTTTTTT.

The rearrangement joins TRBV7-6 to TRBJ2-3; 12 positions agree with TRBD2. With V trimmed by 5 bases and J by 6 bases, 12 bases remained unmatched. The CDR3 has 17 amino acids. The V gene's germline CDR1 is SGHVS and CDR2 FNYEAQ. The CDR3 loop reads CASSPSGGGSYVDTQYF. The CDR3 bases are TGTGCCAGCAGCCCTAGCGGGGGGGGGAGCTACGTGGATACGCAGTATTTT.

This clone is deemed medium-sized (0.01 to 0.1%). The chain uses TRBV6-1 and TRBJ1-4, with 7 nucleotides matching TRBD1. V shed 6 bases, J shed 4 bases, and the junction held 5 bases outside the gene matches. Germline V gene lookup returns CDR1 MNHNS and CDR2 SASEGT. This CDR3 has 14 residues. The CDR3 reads CASRPGQINEKLFF. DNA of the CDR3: TGTGCCAGCAGACCGGGACAGATTAATGAAAAACTGTTTTTT.

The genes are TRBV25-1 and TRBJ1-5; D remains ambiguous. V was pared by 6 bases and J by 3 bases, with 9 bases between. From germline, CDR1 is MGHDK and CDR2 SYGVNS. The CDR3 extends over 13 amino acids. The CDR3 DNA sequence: TGTGCCAGCAGGGGAACGGCCAATCAGCCCCAGCATTTT. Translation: CASRGTANQPQHF.

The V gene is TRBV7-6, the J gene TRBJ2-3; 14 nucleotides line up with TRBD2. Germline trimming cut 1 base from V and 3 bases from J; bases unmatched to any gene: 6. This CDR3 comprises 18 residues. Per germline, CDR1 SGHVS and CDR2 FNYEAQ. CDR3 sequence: CASSLGLAGGQRTDTQYF. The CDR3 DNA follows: TGTGCCAGCAGCTTAGGACTAGCGGGGGGGCAAAGGACAGATACGCAGTATTTT.

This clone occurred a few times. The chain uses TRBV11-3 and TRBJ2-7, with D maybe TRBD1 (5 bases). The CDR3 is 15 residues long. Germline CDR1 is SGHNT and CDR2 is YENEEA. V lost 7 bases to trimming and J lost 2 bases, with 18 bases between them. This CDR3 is CASTPSGNPTYEQYF. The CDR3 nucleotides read TGTGCCAGCACCCCTTCAGGGAACCCAACCTACGAGCAGTACTTC.

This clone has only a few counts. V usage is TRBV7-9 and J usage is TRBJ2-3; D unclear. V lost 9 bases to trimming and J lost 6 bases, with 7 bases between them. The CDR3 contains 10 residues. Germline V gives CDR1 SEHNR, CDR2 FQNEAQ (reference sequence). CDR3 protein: CASSLDTQYF. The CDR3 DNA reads TGTGCCAGTTCGTTGGATACGCAGTATTTT.

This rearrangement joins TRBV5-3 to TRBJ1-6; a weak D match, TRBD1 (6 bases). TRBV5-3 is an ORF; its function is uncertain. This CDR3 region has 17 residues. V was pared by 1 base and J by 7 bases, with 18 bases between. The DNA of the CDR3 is TGTGCCAGAAGCTTGCCATTGATACCCACAGGGAATTCACCCCTCCACTTT. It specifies CARSLPLIPTGNSPLHF.

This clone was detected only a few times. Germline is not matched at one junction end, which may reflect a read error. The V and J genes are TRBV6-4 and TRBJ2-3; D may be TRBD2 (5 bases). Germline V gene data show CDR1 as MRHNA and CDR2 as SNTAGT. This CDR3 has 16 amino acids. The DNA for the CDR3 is TGTGCCAGCAGTTACTCGAGTGGGTGGGGAGCAGATACGCAGTATTTT. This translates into CASSYSSGWGADTQYF.

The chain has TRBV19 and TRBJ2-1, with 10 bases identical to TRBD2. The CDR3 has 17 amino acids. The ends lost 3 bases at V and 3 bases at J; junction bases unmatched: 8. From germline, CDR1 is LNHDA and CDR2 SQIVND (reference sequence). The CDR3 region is CASSIGAGLAVYNEQFF. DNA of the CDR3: TGTGCCAGTAGTATTGGGGCAGGACTAGCGGTCTACAATGAGCAGTTCTTC. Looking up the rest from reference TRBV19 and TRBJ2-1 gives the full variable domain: DGGITQSPKYLFRKEGQNVTLSCEQNLNHDAMYWYRQDPGQGLRLIYYSQIVNDFQKGDIAEGYSVSREKKESFPLTVTSAQKNPTAFYLCASSIGAGLAVYNEQFFGPGTRLTVL.

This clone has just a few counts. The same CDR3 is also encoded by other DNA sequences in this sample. DNA of the CDR3: TGCGCCAGCAGCTTGGCGGGGGGATACACTGAAGCTTTCTTT. Amino acid sequence: CASSLAGGYTEAFF. J is TRBJ1-1 and V is TRBV5-1; TRBD1 is a possible D gene (5 bases). The CDR3 runs 14 residues. Germline CDR1 reads SGHRS; CDR2 reads YFSETQ. V lost 0 bases, J lost 3 bases, and 9 bases lay in between. Looking up the rest from reference TRBV5-1 and TRBJ1-1 gives the full variable domain: KAGVTQTPRYLIKTRGQQVTLSCSPISGHRSVSWYQQTPGQGLQFLFEYFSETQRNKGNFPGRFSGRQFSNSRSEMNVSTLELGDSALYLCASSLAGGYTEAFFGQGTRLTVV.

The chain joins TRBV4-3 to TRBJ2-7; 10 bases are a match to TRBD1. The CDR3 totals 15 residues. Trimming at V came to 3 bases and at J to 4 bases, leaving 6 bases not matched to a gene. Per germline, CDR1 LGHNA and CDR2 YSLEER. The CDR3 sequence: CASSHSPGQGYEQYF. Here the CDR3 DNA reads TGCGCCAGCAGCCATTCTCCGGGACAGGGGTACGAGCAGTACTTC.

CDR3 in DNA: TGCGCCAGCAGCCATGCCCACACCTCCTACAATGAGCAGTTCTTC. Its protein is CASSHAHTSYNEQFF. This chain connects TRBV4-3 to TRBJ2-1, with D unresolved. V dropped 3 bases and J dropped 0 bases, with 9 bases sitting between them. Germline CDR1 reads LGHNA; CDR2 reads YSLEER. The CDR3 loop spans 15 amino acids.

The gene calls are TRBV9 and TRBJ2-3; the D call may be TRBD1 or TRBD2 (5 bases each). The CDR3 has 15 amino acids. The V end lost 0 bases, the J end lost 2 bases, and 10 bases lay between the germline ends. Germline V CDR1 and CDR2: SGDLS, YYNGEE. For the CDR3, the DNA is TGTGCCAGCAGCGTAGATGGGGGTACCACAGATACGCAGTATTTT. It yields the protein CASSVDGGTTDTQYF.

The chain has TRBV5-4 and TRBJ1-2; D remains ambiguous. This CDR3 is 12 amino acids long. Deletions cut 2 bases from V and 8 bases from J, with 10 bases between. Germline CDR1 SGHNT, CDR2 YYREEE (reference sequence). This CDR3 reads CASSFTDLGYTF. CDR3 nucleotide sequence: TGTGCCAGCAGCTTCACAGATCTAGGCTACACCTTC.

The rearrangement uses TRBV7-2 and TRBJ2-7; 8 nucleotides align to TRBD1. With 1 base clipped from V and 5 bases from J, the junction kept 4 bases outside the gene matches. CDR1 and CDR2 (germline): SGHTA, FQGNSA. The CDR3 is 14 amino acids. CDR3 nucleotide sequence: TGTGCCAGCAGCTTAGTCGCAGGGGGCGACGAGCAGTACTTC. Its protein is CASSLVAGGDEQYF.

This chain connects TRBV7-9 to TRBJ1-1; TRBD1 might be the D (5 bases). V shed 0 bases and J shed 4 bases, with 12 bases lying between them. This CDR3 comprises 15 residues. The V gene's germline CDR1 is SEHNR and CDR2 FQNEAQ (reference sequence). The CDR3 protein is CASSLAEQGITEAFF. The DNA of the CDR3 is TGTGCCAGCAGCTTAGCCGAGCAGGGAATCACTGAAGCTTTCTTT.

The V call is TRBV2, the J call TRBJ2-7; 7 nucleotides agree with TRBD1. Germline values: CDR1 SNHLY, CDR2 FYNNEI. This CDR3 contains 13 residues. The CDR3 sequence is CTYGDSTPYEQYF. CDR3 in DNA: TGTACCTATGGGGACAGCACCCCCTACGAGCAGTACTTC. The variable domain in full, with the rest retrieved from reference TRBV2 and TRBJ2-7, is EPEVTQTPSHQVTQMGQEVILRCVPISNHLYFYWYRQILGQKVEFLVSFYNNEISEKSEIFDDQFSVERPDGSNFTLKIRSTKLEDSAMYFCTYGDSTPYEQYFGPGTRLTVT.

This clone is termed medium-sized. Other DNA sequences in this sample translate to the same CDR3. CDR3 nucleotide sequence: TGCGCCAGCAGCTATGGACCAGCGGGGGGGAGACCTAGCACAGATACGCAGTATTTT. This sequence encodes CASSYGPAGGRPSTDTQYF. The chain recombines TRBV5-1 with TRBJ2-3, with TRBD2 matching 10 bases. This CDR3 contains 19 residues. Per germline, CDR1 SGHRS and CDR2 YFSETQ. With 3 bases clipped from V and 0 bases from J, the junction kept 13 bases outside the gene matches.

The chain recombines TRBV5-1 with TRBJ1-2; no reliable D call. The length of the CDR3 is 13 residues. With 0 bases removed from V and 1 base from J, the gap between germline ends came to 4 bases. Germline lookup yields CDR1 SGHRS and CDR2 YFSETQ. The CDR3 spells CASSLADNYGYTF. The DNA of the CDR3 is TGCGCCAGCAGCTTGGCCGATAACTATGGCTACACCTTC.

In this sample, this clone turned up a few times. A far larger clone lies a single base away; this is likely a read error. The CDR3 reads CSAELTSGGRYEQFF. In nucleotides, the CDR3 is TGCAGCGCGGAACTGACTAGCGGGGGTCGCTACGAGCAGTTCTTC. V usage is TRBV29-1 and J usage is TRBJ2-7, with 12 nucleotides matching TRBD2. The J call is uncertain, as TRBJ2-1 better fits the DNA end. CDR1 is SQVTM and CDR2 is ANQGSEA in the germline V gene. The CDR3 is made up of 15 amino acids.

The CDR3 protein is CASSDDEQYF. The CDR3 nucleotides read TGTGCCAGCAGTGATGATGAGCAGTACTTC. This chain joins TRBV2 and TRBJ2-5; no firm D call. This CDR3 has 10 residues. Trimming stripped 3 bases from V and 11 bases from J, with 7 bases between. From germline, CDR1 is SNHLY and CDR2 FYNNEI.

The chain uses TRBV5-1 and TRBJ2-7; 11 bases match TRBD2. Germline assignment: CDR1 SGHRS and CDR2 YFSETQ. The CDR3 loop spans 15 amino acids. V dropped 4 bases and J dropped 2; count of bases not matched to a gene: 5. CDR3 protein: CASSDTSGGPYEQYF. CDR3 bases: TGCGCCAGCAGCGATACTAGCGGGGGCCCCTACGAGCAGTACTTC.

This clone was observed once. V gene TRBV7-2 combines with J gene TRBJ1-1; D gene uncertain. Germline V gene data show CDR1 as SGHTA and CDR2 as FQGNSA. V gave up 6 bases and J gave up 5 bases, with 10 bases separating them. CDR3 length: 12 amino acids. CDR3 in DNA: TGTGCCAGCAGTATACGGAGGACTGAAGCTTTCTTT. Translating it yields CASSIRRTEAFF. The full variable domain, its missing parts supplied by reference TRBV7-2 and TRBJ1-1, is GAGVSQSPSNKVTEKGKDVELRCDPISGHTALYWYRQSLGQGLEFLIYFQGNSAPDKSGLPSDRFSAERTGGSVSTLTIQRTQQEDSAVYLCASSIRRTEAFFGQGTRLTVV.

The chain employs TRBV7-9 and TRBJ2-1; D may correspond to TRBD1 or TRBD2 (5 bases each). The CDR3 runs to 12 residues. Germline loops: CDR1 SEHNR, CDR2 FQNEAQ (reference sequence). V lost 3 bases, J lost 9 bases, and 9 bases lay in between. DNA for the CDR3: TGTGCCAGCAGCTTTGGGGGTCGTGAGCAGTTCTTC. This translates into CASSFGGREQFF.

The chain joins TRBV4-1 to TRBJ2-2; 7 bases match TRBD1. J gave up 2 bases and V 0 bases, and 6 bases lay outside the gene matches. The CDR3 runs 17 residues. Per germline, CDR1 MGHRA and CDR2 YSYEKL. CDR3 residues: CASSQEGAGGNTGELFF. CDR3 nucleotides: TGCGCCAGCAGCCAAGAGGGGGCAGGGGGTAACACCGGGGAGCTGTTTTTT.

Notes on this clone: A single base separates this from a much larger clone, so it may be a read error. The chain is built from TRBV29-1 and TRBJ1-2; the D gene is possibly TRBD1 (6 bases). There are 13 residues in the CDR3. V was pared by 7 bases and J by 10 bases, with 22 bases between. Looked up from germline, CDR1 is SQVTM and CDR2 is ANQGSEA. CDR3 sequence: CSALAGTTDDYTF. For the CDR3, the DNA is TGCAGCGCCCTAGCCGGGACAACCGATGACTACACCTTC.

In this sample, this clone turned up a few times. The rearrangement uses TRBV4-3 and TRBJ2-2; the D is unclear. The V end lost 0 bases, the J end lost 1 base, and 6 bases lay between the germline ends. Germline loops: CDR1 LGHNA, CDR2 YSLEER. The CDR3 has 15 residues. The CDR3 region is CASSQDVGNTGELFF. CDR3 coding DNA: TGCGCCAGCAGCCAAGATGTGGGGAACACCGGGGAGCTGTTTTTT.

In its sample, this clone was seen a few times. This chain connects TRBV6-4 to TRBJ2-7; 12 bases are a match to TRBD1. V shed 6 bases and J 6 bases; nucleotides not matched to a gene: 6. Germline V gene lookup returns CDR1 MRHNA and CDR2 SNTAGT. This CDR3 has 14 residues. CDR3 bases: TGTGCCAGCAGACCACGGGACAGGGGGCCCGAGCAGTACTTC. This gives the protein CASRPRDRGPEQYF.

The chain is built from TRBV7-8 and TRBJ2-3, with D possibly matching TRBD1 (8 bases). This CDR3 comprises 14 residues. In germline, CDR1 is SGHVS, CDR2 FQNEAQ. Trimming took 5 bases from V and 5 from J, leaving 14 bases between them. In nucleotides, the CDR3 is TGTGCCAGCAGCACAGGGGGGGGAAGAGATACGCAGTATTTT. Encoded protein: CASSTGGGRDTQYF. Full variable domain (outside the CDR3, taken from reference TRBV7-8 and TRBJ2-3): GAGVSQSPRYKVAKRGQDVALRCDPISGHVSLFWYQQALGQGPEFLTYFQNEAQLDKSGLPSDRFFAERPEGSVSTLKIQRTQQEDSAVYLCASSTGGGRDTQYFGPGTRLTVL.